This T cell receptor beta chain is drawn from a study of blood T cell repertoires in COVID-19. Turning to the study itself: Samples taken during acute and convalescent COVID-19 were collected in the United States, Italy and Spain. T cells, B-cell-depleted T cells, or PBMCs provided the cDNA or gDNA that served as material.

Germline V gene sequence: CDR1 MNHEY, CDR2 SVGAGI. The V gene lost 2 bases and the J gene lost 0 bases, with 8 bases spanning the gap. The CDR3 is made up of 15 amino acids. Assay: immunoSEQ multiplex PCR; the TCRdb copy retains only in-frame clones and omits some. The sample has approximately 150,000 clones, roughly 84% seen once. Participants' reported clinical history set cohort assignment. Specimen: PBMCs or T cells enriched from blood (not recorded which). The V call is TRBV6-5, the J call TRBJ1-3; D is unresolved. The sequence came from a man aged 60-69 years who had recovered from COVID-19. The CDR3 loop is CASSYGGVSGNTIYF. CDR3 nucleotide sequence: TGTGCCAGCAGTTACGGAGGAGTCTCTGGAAACACCATATATTTT.